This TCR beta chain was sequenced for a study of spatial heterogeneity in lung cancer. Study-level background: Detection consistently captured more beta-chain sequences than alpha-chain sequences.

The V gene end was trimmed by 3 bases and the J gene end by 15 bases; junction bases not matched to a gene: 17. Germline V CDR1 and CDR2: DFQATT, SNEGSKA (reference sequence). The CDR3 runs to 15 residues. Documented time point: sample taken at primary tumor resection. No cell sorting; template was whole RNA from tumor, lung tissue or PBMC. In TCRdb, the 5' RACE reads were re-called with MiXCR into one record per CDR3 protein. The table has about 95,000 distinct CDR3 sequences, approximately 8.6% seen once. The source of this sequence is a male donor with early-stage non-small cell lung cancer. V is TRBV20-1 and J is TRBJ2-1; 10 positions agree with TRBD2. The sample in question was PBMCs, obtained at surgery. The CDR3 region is CSARGVTSGTRQPFF. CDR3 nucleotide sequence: TGCAGTGCTAGGGGGGTCACTAGCGGGACCCGGCAACCGTTCTTC.